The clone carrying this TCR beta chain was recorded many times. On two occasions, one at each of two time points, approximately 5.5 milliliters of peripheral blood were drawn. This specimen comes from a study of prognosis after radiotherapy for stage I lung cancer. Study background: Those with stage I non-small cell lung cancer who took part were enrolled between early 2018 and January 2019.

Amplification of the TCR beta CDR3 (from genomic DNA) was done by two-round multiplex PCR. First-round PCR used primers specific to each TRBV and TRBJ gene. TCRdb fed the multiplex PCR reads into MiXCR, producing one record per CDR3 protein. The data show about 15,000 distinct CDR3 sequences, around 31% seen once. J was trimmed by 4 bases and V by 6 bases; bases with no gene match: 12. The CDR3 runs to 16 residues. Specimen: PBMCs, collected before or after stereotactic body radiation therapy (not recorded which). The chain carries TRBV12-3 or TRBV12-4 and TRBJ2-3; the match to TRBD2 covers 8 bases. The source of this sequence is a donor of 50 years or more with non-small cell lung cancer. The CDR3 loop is CASSAERERGPDTQYF. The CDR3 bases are TGTGCCAGCAGCGCGGAGCGGGAGAGAGGACCAGATACGCAGTATTTT.